This T cell receptor (beta chain) was recovered during a study of T cell repertoires in ileal Crohn's disease. Study-wide context: Every patient was operated on for stricturing (61%) or penetrating (about 40%) complications. Study results and caveats: Clonal expansions were more frequent in active smokers than non-smokers at surgery. Mucosal expansions were suggested to be mainly CD8 T cells.

Germline V gene data show CDR1 as SGHTA and CDR2 as FQGTGA. This CDR3 has 13 amino acids. V dropped 1 base and J dropped 5 bases, with 6 bases sitting between them. Sequencing was performed with immunoSEQ multiplex PCR; in TCRdb, only in-frame clones are kept and a portion is missing. This sample has 6,000 to 8,000 clones, with around 92% found just once. This clone was observed once. Its antigen remains unidentified. Adults with ileal or ileocolonic Crohn's disease and an indication for resection were eligible. The sample consisted of ileal tissue. The V gene is TRBV7-3, the J gene TRBJ2-1, with D uncertain. This clonotype was sampled from an adult with Crohn's disease. CDR3 DNA sequence: TGTGCCAGCAGCTTAAGCGCCGACAATGAGCAGTTCTTC. It yields the protein CASSLSADNEQFF.